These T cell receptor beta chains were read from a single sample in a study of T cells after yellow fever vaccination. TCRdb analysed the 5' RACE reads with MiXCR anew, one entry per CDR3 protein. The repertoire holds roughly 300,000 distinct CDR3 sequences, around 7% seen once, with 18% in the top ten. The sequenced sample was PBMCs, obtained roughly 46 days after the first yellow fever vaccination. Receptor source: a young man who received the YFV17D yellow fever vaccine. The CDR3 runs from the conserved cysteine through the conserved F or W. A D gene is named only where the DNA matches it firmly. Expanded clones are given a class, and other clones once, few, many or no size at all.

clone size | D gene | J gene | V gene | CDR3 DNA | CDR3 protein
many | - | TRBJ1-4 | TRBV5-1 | TGCGCCAGCAGCTTGAAAGCTACAACTAATGAAAAACTGTTTTTT | CASSLKATTNEKLFF
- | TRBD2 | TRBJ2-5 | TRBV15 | TGTGCCACCAGCAGGGAACCTAAAGCGGGGGGGACGATAGGGGAAGAGACCCAGTACTTC | CATSREPKAGGTIGEETQYF
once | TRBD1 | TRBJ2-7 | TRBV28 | TGTGCCAGCATCCCCGGACAGGGAGGCTACGAGCAGTACTTC | CASIPGQGGYEQYF
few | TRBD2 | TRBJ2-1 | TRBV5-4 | TGTGCCAGCAGCATACCCGGGACTAGCGGGGTTGAGCAGTTCTTC | CASSIPGTSGVEQFF
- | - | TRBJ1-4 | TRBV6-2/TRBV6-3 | TGTGCCAGCAACACAGAGGATGAAAAACTGTTTTTT | CASNTEDEKLFF
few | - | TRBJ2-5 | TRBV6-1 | TGTGCCAGCAGGGACGGCATACAAGAGACCCAGTACTTC | CASRDGIQETQYF
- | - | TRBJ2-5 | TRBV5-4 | TGTGCCAGCAGCTTGGGAGACTTACAAGAGGCCCAGTACTTC | CASSLGDLQEAQYF
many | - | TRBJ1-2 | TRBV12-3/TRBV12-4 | TGTGCCAGCATTCTGGACAGTCGTGGCTATGGCTACACCTTC | CASILDSRGYGYTF
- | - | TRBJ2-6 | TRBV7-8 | TGTGCCAGCAGCTCTGAGACAGACTTGGGGAGGGGGGCCAACGTCCTGACTTTC | CASSSETDLGRGANVLTF
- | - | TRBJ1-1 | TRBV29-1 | TGCATCGTTGGATCCCCGAACACTGAAGCTTTCTTT | CIVGSPNTEAFF
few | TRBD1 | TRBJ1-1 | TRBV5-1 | TGCGCCAGCAGCTTGGGACAGGGTCTGACTGAAGCTTTCTTT | CASSLGQGLTEAFF
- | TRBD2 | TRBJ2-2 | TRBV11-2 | TGTGCCAGCAGCTTAGTGACTAGCGGGGGCGACACCGGGGAGCTGTTTTTT | CASSLVTSGGDTGELFF
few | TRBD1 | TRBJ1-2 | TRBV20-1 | TGCAGTGCTTCGGACAGGGGGGATGGCTACACCTTC | CSASDRGDGYTF
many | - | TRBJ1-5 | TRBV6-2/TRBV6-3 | TGTGCCAGCAGTTACAGCGGGGCCGGTACTCAGCCCCAGCATTTT | CASSYSGAGTQPQHF
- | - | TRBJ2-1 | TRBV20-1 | TGCAGTGCTAGAGATATCGGTTATGAGCAGTTCTTC | CSARDIGYEQFF
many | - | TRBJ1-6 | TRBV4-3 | TGCGCCAGCAGCCAAGATAGCGCTACTGCGTGGAATTCACCCCTCCACTTT | CASSQDSATAWNSPLHF
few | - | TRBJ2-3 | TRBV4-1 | TGCGCCAGCAGCCAAGAGGGAATCGCCAGCACAGATACGCAGTATTTT | CASSQEGIASTDTQYF
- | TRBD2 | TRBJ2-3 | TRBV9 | TGTGCCAGCAGCGGCGAGAAGACTAGCGGGGGGGCCGGAAGCACAGATACGCAGTATTTT | CASSGEKTSGGAGSTDTQYF
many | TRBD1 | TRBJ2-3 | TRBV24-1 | TGTGCCACCAGTGAAGGGGGCGCGGTAACAGATACGCAGTATTTT | CATSEGGAVTDTQYF
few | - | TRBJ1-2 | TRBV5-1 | TGCGCCAGCAGCTTGCTTGAGGAGGGGAGCTATGGCTACACCTTC | CASSLLEEGSYGYTF
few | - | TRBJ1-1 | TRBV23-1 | TGCGCCAGCACTCCGTCTTGGGGCACTGAAGCTTTCTTT | CASTPSWGTEAFF
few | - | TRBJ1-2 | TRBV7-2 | TGTGCCAGCAGCTTATCTTCGTCGGACTATGGCTACACCTTC | CASSLSSSDYGYTF
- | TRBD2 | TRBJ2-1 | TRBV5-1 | TGCGCCAGCAGCTTGGATCGCGGGGGGCCCTACAATGAGCAGTTCTTC | CASSLDRGGPYNEQFF
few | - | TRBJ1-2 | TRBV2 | TGTGCCAGCACGACCCGGGAGACTAAAGGCTACACCTTC | CASTTRETKGYTF
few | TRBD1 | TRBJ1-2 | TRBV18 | TGTGCCAGCTTACCGACAGGGGTTAACTATGGCTACACCTTC | CASLPTGVNYGYTF
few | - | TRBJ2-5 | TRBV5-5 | TGTGCCAGCAGCCAAGCTTGGGACATAAAGACCCAGTACTTC | CASSQAWDIKTQYF
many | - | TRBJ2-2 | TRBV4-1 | TGCGCCAGCAGCCACCAACTAGGGGAGCTGTTTTTT | CASSHQLGELFF
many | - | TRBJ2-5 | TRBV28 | TGTGCCAGCAGTTTGGGGGGTCGCGGGCGAGAGACCCAGTACTTC | CASSLGGRGRETQYF
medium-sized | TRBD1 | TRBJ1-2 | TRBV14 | TGTGCCAGCAGCGGGACAGGGAACTATGGCTACACCTTC | CASSGTGNYGYTF
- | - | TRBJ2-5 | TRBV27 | TGTGCCAGCAGTTCGAGAGAGGGAGAGACCCAGTACTTC | CASSSREGETQYF
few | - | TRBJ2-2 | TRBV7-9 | TGTGCCAGCAGCCCGAACCTCGGGGGCCCGAACACCGGGGAGCTGTTTTTT | CASSPNLGGPNTGELFF
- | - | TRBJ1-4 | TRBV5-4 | TGTGCCAGCAGCTTGACAGGGTCGTCTATGGAAAAACTGTTTTTT | CASSLTGSSMEKLFF
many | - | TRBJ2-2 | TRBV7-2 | TGTGCCAGCAGCCTAACAGGGAGGACCGGGGAGCTGTTTTTT | CASSLTGRTGELFF
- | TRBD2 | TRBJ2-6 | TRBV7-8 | TGTGCCAGCAGCTTAGCGTCAAGGGAGGGCTCTGGGGCCAACGTCCTGACTTTC | CASSLASREGSGANVLTF
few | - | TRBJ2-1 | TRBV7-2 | TGTGCCAGCAGCTTAATGGGGGCCCGGGATGAGCAGTTCTTC | CASSLMGARDEQFF
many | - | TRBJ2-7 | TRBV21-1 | TGTGCCAGCAGCAAATCCGGGACAGGGAGCTCCTACGAGCAGTACTTC | CASSKSGTGSSYEQYF
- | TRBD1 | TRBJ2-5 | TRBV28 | TGTGCCAGCAGTTTACTTTCGGGACAGGATCAAGAGACCCAGTACTTC | CASSLLSGQDQETQYF
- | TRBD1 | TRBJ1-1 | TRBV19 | TGTGCAAGTACCACGGACAGGGGCTGGACTGAAGCTTTCTTT | CASTTDRGWTEAFF
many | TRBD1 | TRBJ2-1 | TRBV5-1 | TGCGCCAGCAGCTTGACAGGGGTATTGTTTCTCGATGAGCAGTTCTTC | CASSLTGVLFLDEQFF
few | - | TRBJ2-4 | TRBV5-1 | TGCGCCAGCAGCCACCCGGAGGTAGAAAACATTCAGTACTTC | CASSHPEVENIQYF
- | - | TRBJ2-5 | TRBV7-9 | TGTGCCAGCAGCTCCCTGGACTCGTACTTCCAAGAGACCCAGTACTTC | CASSSLDSYFQETQYF
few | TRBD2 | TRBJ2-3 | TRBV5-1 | TGCGCCAGCAGCTTGGCGCCTAGCGGGGGGGATACGCAGTATTTT | CASSLAPSGGDTQYF
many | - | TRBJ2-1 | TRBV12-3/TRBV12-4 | TGTGCCAGCCGCCTCGGGTGGGGGCTCTACAATGAGCAGTTCTTC | CASRLGWGLYNEQFF
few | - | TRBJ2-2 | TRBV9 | TGTGCCAGCAGCGCAGGGACAAGGAGGACCACCGGGGAGCTGTTTTTT | CASSAGTRRTTGELFF
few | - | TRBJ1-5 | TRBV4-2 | TGTGCCAGCAGCCAAGGGCAGGGTACTCAGCCCCAGCATTTT | CASSQGQGTQPQHF
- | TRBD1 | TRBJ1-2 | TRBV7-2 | TGTGCCAGCAGCTCTAGTACAGGGGTCGGTGGCTACACCTTC | CASSSSTGVGGYTF
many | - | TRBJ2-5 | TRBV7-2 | TGTGCCAGCAGCTTAGGAGCTGCACCGGAGACCCAGTACTTC | CASSLGAAPETQYF
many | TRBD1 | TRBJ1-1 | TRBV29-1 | TGCAGCGTGGACAGGGTTAACACTGAAGCTTTCTTT | CSVDRVNTEAFF
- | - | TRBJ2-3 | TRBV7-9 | TGTGCCAGCAGCTTAAGATCAACCCCAGATACGCAGTATTTT | CASSLRSTPDTQYF
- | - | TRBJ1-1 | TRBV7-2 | TGTGCCAGCAGCTTAGAACAGAACACTGAAGCTTTCTTT | CASSLEQNTEAFF
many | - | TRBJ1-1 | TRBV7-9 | TGTGCCAGCAGTACCGCAGGAAACACTGAAGCTTTCTTT | CASSTAGNTEAFF
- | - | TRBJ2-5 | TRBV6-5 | TGTGCCAGCAGTTACTCGGGGGATAGAGAGACCCAGTACTTC | CASSYSGDRETQYF
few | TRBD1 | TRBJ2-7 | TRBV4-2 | TGTGCCAGCAGCCATTATCAGGGGGACTACGAGCAGTACTTC | CASSHYQGDYEQYF
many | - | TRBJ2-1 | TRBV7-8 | TGTGCCAGCAGCCCCAGAAGGGGGGAGCAGTTCTTC | CASSPRRGEQFF
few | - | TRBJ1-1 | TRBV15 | TGTGCCACCAGCAATATGAACACTGAAGCTTTCTTT | CATSNMNTEAFF
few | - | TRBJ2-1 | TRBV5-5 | TGTGCCAGCAGCTTGAACAAGCTGGGAGTTGCTGATGAGCAGTTCTTC | CASSLNKLGVADEQFF
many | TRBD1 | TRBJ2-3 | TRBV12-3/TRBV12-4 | TGTGCCAGCAGCAGGGACAGCACCACAGATACGCAGTATTTT | CASSRDSTTDTQYF
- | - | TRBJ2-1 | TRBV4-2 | TGTGCCAGCAGCCAAGATACGGACGGGAACCTCTTGGGTGAGCAGTTCTTC | CASSQDTDGNLLGEQFF
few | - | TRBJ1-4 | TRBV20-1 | TGCAGTGCCCCTCCCGTGGACGTTGCAACTAATGAAAAACTGTTTTTT | CSAPPVDVATNEKLFF